One and the same sample provided the 13 T cell receptor beta chains below, sequenced in a study of blood T cell repertoires in COVID-19. Profiling relied on immunoSEQ multiplex PCR, and the TCRdb table lists in-frame clones only, not all of them. The sample has under 200,000 clones, approximately 90% seen once. The sequenced sample consisted of peripheral blood. The receptors originated from a man aged 55 to 69 with active or convalescent COVID-19.

The chain couples TRBV21-1 to TRBJ1-3. TRBV21-1 is a pseudogene segment. The CDR3 totals 13 residues. The CDR3 here is CASGRIAGNTIYF. CDR3 sequence (DNA): TGTGCCAGCGGGAGGATCGCTGGAAACACCATATATTTT.

Only one count was recorded for this clone. J is TRBJ2-6 and V is TRBV5-4, with a tentative D call TRBD2 (7 bases). Per the germline V gene, CDR1 is SGHNT and CDR2 is YYREEE (reference sequence). V lost 4 bases and J 2 bases, leaving 13 bases between the germline ends. This CDR3 has 16 amino acids. The CDR3 is CASSPGGTTGANVLTF. The CDR3 DNA is TGTGCCAGCAGCCCCGGGGGGACAACTGGGGCCAACGTCCTGACTTTC.

The chain links TRBV6-1 to TRBJ1-2; 7 bases agree with TRBD1. The CDR3 covers 13 residues. After removal of 6 bases from V and 8 bases from J, the junction contained 9 bases not matched to a gene. Germline V gene sequence: CDR1 MNHNS, CDR2 SASEGT. The CDR3, as DNA: TGTGCCAGCAGCCCGGACAGGCAGCTGGGCTACACCTTC. It encodes CASSPDRQLGYTF.

This chain joins TRBV21-1 and TRBJ2-7; the D call TRBD2 from the table was never checked on the DNA. TRBV21-1 is a listed pseudogene. This CDR3 comprises 15 residues. CDR3 nucleotides: TGTGCCAGCAGCCACGGACTAGCGGGTGATTACGAGCAGTACTTC. Amino acid sequence: CASSHGLAGDYEQYF.

The CDR3 is CATSDSRDRVSYNEQFF. The CDR3 nucleotides read TGTGCCACCAGTGATTCCCGGGACAGGGTATCCTACAATGAGCAGTTCTTC. The chain joins TRBV24-1 to TRBJ2-1; TRBD1 matches 9 bases. V dropped 2 bases and J dropped 1; count of bases not matched to a gene: 5. The V gene's germline CDR1 is KGHDR and CDR2 SFDVKD. The CDR3 spans 17 residues.

The V call is TRBV3-1 (or the pseudogene TRBV3-2), the J call TRBJ1-2; tentative D call: TRBD1 (5 bases). CDR3 length: 14 residues. The germline gives CDR1 LGHDT, CDR2 YNNKEL (reference sequence). Trimming pared 6 bases from V and 0 bases from J, leaving 11 bases between. CDR3 sequence: CASRQEGSNYGYTF. The CDR3 DNA follows: TGTGCCAGCAGACAGGAGGGATCTAACTATGGCTACACCTTC.

V and J are TRBV19 and TRBJ1-6; 9 bases align to TRBD1. Germline V gene sequence: CDR1 LNHDA, CDR2 SQIVND (reference sequence). V lost 6 bases, J lost 8 bases, and 2 bases stayed unmatched. This CDR3 has 13 amino acids. Here the CDR3 reads CASRGQGDSPLHF. In nucleotides, the CDR3 is TGTGCCAGTAGGGGACAGGGCGATTCACCCCTCCACTTT.

This clone was observed a single time. This chain uses TRBV13 with TRBJ2-7; D gene uncertain. Trimming took 5 bases from V and 1 from J, leaving 12 bases between them. The germline CDR1 and CDR2 sequences are PRHDT and FYEKMQ (reference sequence). CDR3 length: 14 amino acids. This CDR3 is CASSKNPGSYEQYF. CDR3 nucleotide sequence: TGTGCCAGCAGCAAGAATCCCGGGTCCTACGAGCAGTACTTC.

The CDR3 DNA reads TGCGCCAGCAGCCAAGAGGTTGATTGGGGGGGTATTGGTCAGCCCCAGCATTTT. Protein: CASSQEVDWGGIGQPQHF. V is TRBV4-1 and J is TRBJ1-5; a weak D match, TRBD1 (5 bases). This CDR3 has 18 amino acids. The V end lost 0 bases, the J end lost 6 bases, and 21 bases lay between the germline ends. Per the germline V gene, CDR1 is MGHRA and CDR2 is YSYEKL.

The rearrangement uses TRBV2 and TRBJ1-5, with a possible D match to TRBD1 (6 bases). Trimming cost V 6 bases and J 4 bases, with 10 bases left between them. The CDR3 is made up of 13 amino acids. Germline V gives CDR1 SNHLY, CDR2 FYNNEI. In DNA form, the CDR3 reads TGTGCCAGCAGCCAACAGGGAAATCAGCCCCAGCATTTT. This translates into CASSQQGNQPQHF. Full variable domain (outside the CDR3, taken from reference TRBV2 and TRBJ1-5): EPEVTQTPSHQVTQMGQEVILRCVPISNHLYFYWYRQILGQKVEFLVSFYNNEISEKSEIFDDQFSVERPDGSNFTLKIRSTKLEDSAMYFCASSQQGNQPQHFGDGTRLSIL.

This chain connects TRBV7-6 to TRBJ2-5; D unresolved. The germline V gene has CDR1 SGHVS and CDR2 FNYEAQ. V lost 2 bases to trimming and J lost 7 bases, with 11 bases between them. This CDR3 is 13 amino acids long. The CDR3 reads CASSLSTSGTQYF. CDR3 DNA sequence: TGTGCCAGCAGCTTATCGACTTCGGGGACCCAGTACTTC.

CDR3 DNA sequence: TGTGCCAGCAAAGTATCTTTGAGTGAAAAACTGTTTTTT. This gives the protein CASKVSLSEKLFF. The V and J genes are TRBV13 and TRBJ1-4; D remains unclear. The CDR3 runs to 13 residues. Trimming took off 7 bases at V and 7 bases at J, with 13 bases between the two ends. Germline V gene sequence: CDR1 PRHDT, CDR2 FYEKMQ (reference sequence).

This chain connects TRBV24-1 to TRBJ2-1; TRBD2 agrees at 10 bases. Trimming took 1 base from V and 6 from J; bases not matched to a gene: 5. This CDR3 comprises 16 residues. CDR1 and CDR2 from the germline V gene are KGHDR and SFDVKD. The CDR3 nucleotides read TGTGCCACCAGTGATTTAAGCGGGGGGGCCGGCAATGAGCAGTTCTTC. As protein: CATSDLSGGAGNEQFF.